A selection of T cell receptor beta chains follows, all from one sample in a study of T-cell memory formation after mild COVID-19. MiXCR, applied by TCRdb to the 5' RACE reads, yields one record per CDR3 protein. Found here are 200,000 to 250,000 distinct CDR3 sequences, roughly 30% of them singletons; the top ten hold roughly 10%. The sample was PBMCs or a T cell subset sorted from them (not recorded which). These receptors originate from an adult woman who had mild COVID-19 (a few samples of this study predate the infection). Cell type and time point are not known. Each CDR3 is given with its conserved first and last residue. A D gene is named only where the DNA matches it firmly. The size entry is marked missing in some rows and otherwise reads once, few, many or a size class.

TRBJ2-7,TRBV18,.,13,few,CASSPSPDYEQYF,TGTGCCAGCTCTCCGAGTCCAGACTACGAGCAGTACTTC
TRBJ1-6,TRBV6-6,.,16,.,CASSYRGKGTNSPLHF,TGTGCCAGCAGTTATCGGGGGAAAGGTACGAATTCACCCCTCCACTTT
TRBJ2-3,TRBV3-1,TRBD2,17,.,CASSQGLLAESTDTQYF,TGTGCCAGCAGCCAGGGATTACTAGCGGAAAGCACAGATACGCAGTATTTT
TRBJ2-3,TRBV5-1,TRBD2,16,.,CASSLERGGLGDTQYF,TGCGCCAGCAGCCTGGAGCGGGGGGGCCTTGGAGATACGCAGTATTTT
TRBJ2-1,TRBV5-1,TRBD1,13,.,CASSWGQLNEQFF,TGCGCCAGCAGCTGGGGACAGCTCAATGAGCAGTTCTTC
TRBJ2-7,TRBV4-2,.,15,.,CASSPVKGSPYEQYF,TGTGCCAGCAGCCCCGTGAAGGGTTCACCCTACGAGCAGTACTTC
TRBJ1-1,TRBV12-3/TRBV12-4,.,11,few,CASVAGTEAFF,TGTGCCAGCGTTGCCGGCACTGAAGCTTTCTTT
TRBJ2-1,TRBV6-2/TRBV6-3,.,14,once,CASRSLTSRNEQFF,TGTGCCAGCAGATCCCTCACATCTCGCAATGAGCAGTTCTTC
TRBJ2-2,TRBV6-5,.,15,few,CASSYGTTNTGELFF,TGTGCCAGCAGTTACGGGACCACGAACACCGGGGAGCTGTTTTTT
TRBJ2-1,TRBV7-2,TRBD2,19,few,CASSASGTSGGRFGNEQFF,TGTGCCAGCAGCGCTTCCGGGACTAGCGGGGGACGATTCGGCAATGAGCAGTTCTTC
TRBJ2-3,TRBV7-2,.,14,.,CASSLGLAADTQYF,TGTGCCAGCAGCTTAGGTCTCGCAGCAGATACGCAGTATTTT
TRBJ1-2,TRBV10-3,.,12,.,CAISTGDGGYTF,TGTGCCATCAGTACCGGTGACGGTGGCTACACCTTC
TRBJ1-1,TRBV20-1,.,11,few,CSATQGVEAFF,TGCAGTGCTACACAGGGAGTTGAAGCTTTCTTT
TRBJ2-2,TRBV5-1,TRBD2,14,.,CASSTSGNTGELFF,TGCGCCAGCAGCACTAGCGGGAACACCGGGGAGCTGTTTTTT
TRBJ2-7,TRBV11-2,TRBD2,14,.,CASSFHSGSGEQYF,TGTGCCAGCAGCTTCCATAGCGGGAGTGGCGAGCAGTACTTC
TRBJ1-6,TRBV15,TRBD1,16,few,CATSRRGSSYNSPLHF,TGTGCCACCAGCCGCAGGGGGAGCTCCTATAATTCACCCCTCCACTTT
TRBJ2-5,TRBV6-2/TRBV6-3,TRBD1,17,.,CASSYGEQGTVQETQYF,TGTGCCAGCAGCTACGGCGAACAAGGGACAGTCCAAGAGACCCAGTACTTC
TRBJ1-1,TRBV20-1,TRBD1,16,.,CSAREVQGAGNTEAFF,TGCAGTGCTAGAGAAGTACAGGGGGCTGGGAACACTGAAGCTTTCTTT
TRBJ2-5,TRBV7-6,.,16,.,CASSFSDRATSETQYF,TGTGCCAGCAGCTTTTCTGACCGGGCAACCAGTGAGACCCAGTACTTC
TRBJ2-5,TRBV5-1,.,14,.,CASSLDSIEETQYF,TGCGCCAGCAGCCTGGACAGCATCGAAGAGACCCAGTACTTC
TRBJ2-5,TRBV5-1,.,12,.,CASSLSDETQYF,TGCGCCAGCAGCTTGAGCGACGAGACCCAGTACTTC
TRBJ2-3,TRBV27,.,16,.,CASSSPERGATDTQYF,TGTGCCAGCAGTTCACCGGAGAGGGGAGCCACAGATACGCAGTATTTT
TRBJ2-5,TRBV5-1,TRBD1,17,.,CASSLALWDRDPLTQYF,TGCGCCAGCAGCTTGGCCCTCTGGGACAGGGACCCTCTAACCCAGTACTTC
TRBJ2-3,TRBV7-2,.,15,few,CASSLGGAGTDTQYF,TGTGCCAGCAGCTTAGGGGGGGCCGGCACAGATACGCAGTATTTT
TRBJ1-5,TRBV5-6,.,16,.,CASSLGSGSLRQPQHF,TGTGCCAGCAGCTTGGGATCTGGGTCCCTGCGGCAGCCCCAGCATTTT
TRBJ1-1,TRBV7-8,.,15,few,CASSLAETANTEAFF,TGTGCCAGCAGCTTAGCGGAGACGGCGAACACTGAAGCTTTCTTT
TRBJ2-5,TRBV3-1,.,17,.,CASSQELGRSYQETQYF,TGTGCCAGCAGCCAAGAGTTAGGCAGGTCGTACCAAGAGACCCAGTACTTC
TRBJ2-1,TRBV4-2,.,13,.,CASSQEGPHEQFF,TGTGCCAGCAGCCAAGAAGGGCCGCATGAGCAGTTCTTC
TRBJ1-2,TRBV3-1,.,13,few,CASSPPAQDGYTF,TGTGCCAGCAGCCCGCCGGCGCAGGATGGCTACACCTTC
TRBJ2-3,TRBV29-1,TRBD1,15,.,CSVEPRQGSTDTQYF,TGCAGCGTTGAACCTAGACAGGGAAGCACAGATACGCAGTATTTT
TRBJ2-3,TRBV5-1,.,16,.,CASSGGRTYYTDTQYF,TGCGCCAGCAGCGGGGGACGGACGTACTACACAGATACGCAGTATTTT
TRBJ1-1,TRBV5-6,TRBD1,14,.,CASSGDRDHTEAFF,TGTGCCAGCAGCGGGGACAGGGACCACACTGAAGCTTTCTTT
TRBJ1-3,TRBV5-1,TRBD1,16,.,CASSSGGTGAGNTIYF,TGCGCCAGCAGCTCCGGAGGGACAGGGGCTGGAAACACCATATATTTT
TRBJ2-7,TRBV5-1,.,14,few,CASSPDKELGEQYF,TGCGCCAGCAGCCCGGACAAAGAACTCGGCGAGCAGTACTTC
TRBJ2-3,TRBV7-8,.,16,.,CASSRGASPTTDTQYF,TGTGCCAGCAGCCGCGGCGCTAGCCCTACCACAGATACGCAGTATTTT
TRBJ2-1,TRBV18,TRBD2,15,.,CASSPPAGGPYEQFF,TGTGCCAGCTCACCACCGGCGGGAGGGCCGTATGAGCAGTTCTTC
TRBJ2-7,TRBV14,.,14,.,CASSQRLDSYEQYF,TGTGCCAGCAGCCAAAGGCTCGATTCCTACGAGCAGTACTTC
TRBJ2-7,TRBV12-3/TRBV12-4,.,11,few,CASRVLYEQYF,TGTGCCAGCAGGGTACTTTACGAGCAGTACTTC
TRBJ2-1,TRBV7-9,.,12,many,CASSLGADEQFF,TGTGCCAGCAGCTTGGGGGCTGATGAGCAGTTCTTC
TRBJ2-6,TRBV6-5,TRBD1,21,few,CATHTEAERTGSRARANVLTF,TGTGCCACCCATACAGAAGCAGAGAGGACAGGGTCCCGGGCAAGGGCCAACGTCCTGACTTTC
TRBJ1-4,TRBV11-2,.,15,.,CASSLSGHTNEKLFF,TGTGCCAGCAGCTTATCGGGGCATACTAATGAAAAACTGTTTTTT
TRBJ2-1,TRBV20-1,.,14,.,CSARRGHSYNEQFF,TGCAGTGCTAGACGGGGCCACTCCTACAATGAGCAGTTCTTC
TRBJ1-2,TRBV20-1,.,17,.,CSARVTTGAGLRYGYTF,TGCAGTGCTAGAGTCACAACCGGGGCCGGGCTCCGCTATGGCTACACCTTC
TRBJ2-7,TRBV7-2,.,14,.,CASSLVTKAYEQYF,TGTGCCAGCAGCTTAGTGACTAAGGCCTACGAGCAGTACTTC
TRBJ2-7,TRBV12-3/TRBV12-4,TRBD1,14,.,CASSLWGQSHEQYF,TGTGCCAGCAGTTTATGGGGACAGTCCCACGAGCAGTACTTC
TRBJ2-3,TRBV24-1,.,16,.,CATSDPSRGSTDTQYF,TGTGCCACCAGTGATCCGAGCCGCGGTAGCACAGATACGCAGTATTTT
TRBJ1-1,TRBV10-3,.,12,few,CATNGGEGEAFF,TGTGCCACGAACGGGGGAGAGGGTGAAGCTTTCTTT